The 3 T cell receptor beta chains in this list originate from one sample, sequenced in a study of blood T cells in healthy people across ages. The second PCR ran 7 to 11 cycles with a sample-barcoded 5' primer and J-beta primers. Using its own MiXCR run on the 5' RACE reads, TCRdb lists one record per CDR3 protein. The sample lists over 1,200,000 distinct CDR3 sequences; approximately 60% were seen once. Sequences were obtained from blood. These receptors came from a man aged 18 to 29 in good health.

The chain links TRBV2 to TRBJ2-3, with 9 nucleotides matching TRBD1. CDR3 length equals 15 residues. The J segment lost 6 bases and the V segment lost 5 bases, leaving 9 bases of the junction unmatched. The germline V gene encodes CDR1 SNHLY and CDR2 FYNNEI. CDR3 DNA: TGTGCCAGCAGTTCGGGACAGGGAGAGGGTGATACGCAGTATTTT. It codes for CASSSGQGEGDTQYF.

This sequence joins TRBV2 and TRBJ1-5; D perhaps matches TRBD1 (6 bases). V shed 6 bases and J shed 0 bases, with 12 bases lying between them. CDR3 length: 15 amino acids. The germline V gene encodes CDR1 SNHLY and CDR2 FYNNEI. The CDR3 region has the DNA TGTGCCAGCAGGAGGGGGGAAATTAGCAATCAGCCCCAGCATTTT. This sequence encodes CASRRGEISNQPQHF.

This clonotype showed up many times. The chain joins TRBV10-3 to TRBJ2-1; the D call may be TRBD1 or TRBD2 (5 bases each). V was pared by 2 bases and J by 5 bases, with 7 bases between. CDR3 length equals 13 residues. Germline assignment: CDR1 ENHRY and CDR2 SYGVKD. The CDR3 sequence is CAISERGDNEQFF. CDR3 in DNA: TGTGCCATCAGTGAGCGAGGGGACAATGAGCAGTTCTTC.